What follows describes a single T cell receptor (beta chain). This sample was taken from a study of blood T cell repertoires in COVID-19. As for the study in general: Material from acute and convalescent COVID-19 was sourced from the United States, Italy and Spain. The cDNA or gDNA used as material had been derived from T cells, B-cell-depleted T cells, or PBMCs.

The germline CDR1 and CDR2 sequences are LNHNV and YYDKDF (reference sequence). V lost 0 bases and J lost 4; bases outside the gene matches: 1. This CDR3 region has 15 residues. In the original processing: By means of reference gene primer amplification, nucleated cell counts were estimated. Here immunoSEQ multiplex PCR was the method, and the copy in TCRdb shows in-frame clones only, minus some. V and J calls plus clone size are reproduced from that table; the DNA served to infer D and trimming. The profile shows around 110,000 clones, about three quarters of them singletons. Sequenced material: peripheral blood. The V call is TRBV15, the J call TRBJ1-5; 9 nucleotides agree with TRBD1. The clonotype originates from a man aged 70 or older with acute or convalescent COVID-19. The CDR3 DNA reads as TGTGCCACCAGCAGAGAGGGACAGGGAAATCAGCCCCAGCATTTT. This sequence encodes CATSREGQGNQPQHF.